This entry lists 5 T cell receptor beta chains sequenced from one sample in a study of cytomegalovirus exposure and HLA in healthy donors. Primers for the PCR totalled 60 Vbeta and 13 Jbeta. The method was immunoSEQ multiplex PCR; TCRdb's version includes in-frame clones alone and lacks a portion of them. This repertoire includes 100,000 to 150,000 clones. The source material was PBMCs. These receptors all stem from a man between 18 and 29 years old in good health and CMV-seronegative.

The chain employs TRBV19 and TRBJ1-5; weak D call: TRBD1 (6 bases). The V end was cut by 6 bases, the J end by 5 bases, with 23 bases between. This CDR3 is 17 amino acids long. Germline V gene data show CDR1 as LNHDA and CDR2 as SQIVND (reference sequence). The CDR3 DNA sequence: TGTGCCAGTAGACCCACCCGCACACAGGGATACTATCAGCCCCAGCATTTT. It is translated as CASRPTRTQGYYQPQHF.

The J gene is TRBJ2-1, the V gene TRBV7-9; 7 nucleotides agree with TRBD1. V dropped 1 base and J dropped 4; count of bases not matched to a gene: 4. CDR3 length: 15 amino acids. Germline assignment: CDR1 SEHNR and CDR2 FQNEAQ (reference sequence). The CDR3 DNA reads as TGTGCCAGCAGCTTAGTCGACAGGGTATACAATGAGCAGTTCTTC. As protein: CASSLVDRVYNEQFF.

The CDR3 coding sequence is TGTGCCAGCAGCCCGGGGGGGGGTCAGCCCCAGCATTTT. This sequence encodes CASSPGGGQPQHF. This rearrangement joins TRBV6-5 to TRBJ1-5, with D perhaps TRBD1 (5 bases). Per the germline V gene, CDR1 is MNHEY and CDR2 is SVGAGI. The CDR3 runs to 13 residues. V dropped 6 bases and J dropped 6 bases, with 12 bases sitting between them.

The gene calls are TRBV7-9 and TRBJ2-7; D remains ambiguous. CDR1 and CDR2 (germline): SEHNR, FQNEAQ (reference sequence). Trimming removed 5 bases from V and 0 bases from J, with 17 bases in between. The CDR3 has 16 amino acids. The CDR3 DNA follows: TGTGCCAGCAGCCCACCCGTCGTGGCCTCCTCCTACGAGCAGTACTTC. Amino acid sequence: CASSPPVVASSYEQYF.

This chain connects TRBV2 to TRBJ1-5; D unclear. Germline V CDR1 and CDR2: SNHLY, FYNNEI. The ends were cut back, 6 bases at V and 5 bases at J, with 8 bases in the middle. The CDR3 has 12 residues. The CDR3 DNA is TGTGCCAGCAGGGGCGACGATCAGCCCCAGCATTTT. As protein: CASRGDDQPQHF.